This entry describes one TCR beta chain. Only in-frame clones appear in the TCRdb table, and some are missing; sequencing was by immunoSEQ multiplex PCR. The sample records about 480,000 clones, roughly 90% being singletons. The sample originates from a study of blood T cell repertoires in COVID-19. Whole-study context: Material from acute and convalescent COVID-19 was sourced from the United States, Italy and Spain. In each case, the material was cDNA or gDNA derived from T cells, B-cell-depleted T cells, or PBMCs.

Germline CDR1 and CDR2: MNHEY and SVGEGT. V was pared by 5 bases and J by 1 base, with 7 bases of the junction left unmatched. This CDR3 is built from 15 residues. Participants, about 18 to 100 years old, spanned around 25 US areas. Either two negative PCRs, clearance, or symptom resolution qualified Cohort 3 donors as recovered. The V call is TRBV6-2 or TRBV6-3, the J call TRBJ1-2, with TRBD1 matching over 7 bases. The sequencing input was PBMCs or T cells enriched from blood (not recorded which). The receptor comes from a woman between 40 and 55 years old who had recovered from COVID-19. This CDR3 is CASSRGQSFNYGYTF. The CDR3 nucleotides are TGTGCCAGCAGTCGGGGACAGTCCTTTAACTATGGCTACACCTTC.